Listed below are T cell receptor beta chains from one sample, sequenced in a study of blood T cell repertoires in COVID-19. Clones were sequenced by immunoSEQ multiplex PCR, and TCRdb holds only the in-frame ones, with some missing. The repertoire holds some 170,000 clones, with about four fifths as singletons. Sequencing input: peripheral blood. These TCRs come from a man aged 60 to 75 with active or convalescent COVID-19. CDR3s include the opening cysteine and the closing phenylalanine or tryptophan.

J: TRBJ1-2
V: TRBV2
CDR3: CASSPDRGTGYTF

J: TRBJ1-1
V: TRBV10-3
CDR3: CATEAGRGRGTEAFF

J: TRBJ1-1
V: TRBV18
CDR3: CASSPPQNTEAFF

J: TRBJ2-3
V: TRBV9
CDR3: CASSVPWGQHTDTQYF

J: TRBJ2-2
V: TRBV19
CDR3: CASSSLGGGTGELFF

J: TRBJ2-5
V: TRBV5-1
CDR3: CASSPRTGAGETQYF

J: TRBJ1-2
V: TRBV12-3/TRBV12-4
CDR3: CASSTMGGGGYTF

J: TRBJ2-1
V: TRBV28
CDR3: CASSPPTAGGNEQFF

J: TRBJ1-2
V: TRBV6-5
CDR3: CASRVANYGYTF

J: TRBJ2-1
V: TRBV5-1
CDR3: CASSLEATKYNEQFF

J: TRBJ2-2
V: TRBV6-5
CDR3: CASSSGLAGPGELFF

J: TRBJ2-7
V: TRBV5-4
CDR3: CASSFVGGTYEQYF

J: TRBJ2-7
V: TRBV28
CDR3: CASSQAGTKAYEQYF

J: TRBJ1-4
V: TRBV7-2
CDR3: CASAGGQARGNEKLFF

J: TRBJ1-1
V: TRBV11-2
CDR3: CASSLWRTGGVDTEAFF

J: TRBJ1-3
V: TRBV5-4
CDR3: CASSAGGSTGTGGNTIYF

J: TRBJ2-7
V: TRBV28
CDR3: CASSTEGLERRIEQYF

J: TRBJ1-6
V: TRBV19
CDR3: CASSPGQSYNSPLHF

J: TRBJ2-1
V: TRBV24-1
CDR3: CATSDSADFYNEQFF

J: TRBJ2-5
V: TRBV4-2
CDR3: CASSQGLAASQETQYF

J: TRBJ1-5
V: TRBV6-6
CDR3: CASSYRGGDQPQHF

J: TRBJ2-1
V: TRBV20-1
CDR3: CSARDLTGQFF

J: TRBJ1-2
V: TRBV5-1
CDR3: CASSFNAGTGYGYTF

J: TRBJ2-1
V: TRBV7-8
CDR3: CASSALGSSYNEQFF

J: TRBJ1-6
V: TRBV6-6
CDR3: CASTPQGPLGSPLHF

J: TRBJ2-5
V: TRBV14
CDR3: CASSRTGDGETQYF

J: TRBJ1-4
V: TRBV9
CDR3: CASSVNQGINEKLFF

J: TRBJ2-5
V: TRBV7-2
CDR3: CASSLEQGRQAYKETQYF

J: TRBJ2-3
V: TRBV5-4
CDR3: CASSGGGGGATQYF

J: TRBJ1-1
V: TRBV5-1
CDR3: CASSLAGTGARNTEAFF

J: TRBJ2-1
V: TRBV11-1
CDR3: CASSYTGTSGRAGFF

J: TRBJ2-6
V: TRBV5-6
CDR3: CASSRARGFLGSGANVLTF

J: TRBJ2-7
V: TRBV3-1/TRBV3-2
CDR3: CASSQGVYSGWNYEQYF

J: TRBJ1-1
V: TRBV19
CDR3: CASSIAGFGTEAFF

J: TRBJ2-5
V: TRBV7-2
CDR3: CASSLGLQETQYF

J: TRBJ1-1
V: TRBV20-1
CDR3: CSASGRGRGDTEAFF

J: TRBJ1-1
V: TRBV2
CDR3: CASSVWEGPMNTEAFF

J: TRBJ2-1
V: TRBV2
CDR3: CASSGTGAYNEQFF

J: TRBJ2-5
V: TRBV18
CDR3: CASSPAGGLKETQYF

J: TRBJ1-1
V: TRBV2
CDR3: CASSVTGMNTEAFF

J: TRBJ2-7
V: TRBV5-1
CDR3: CASSLSTGGIYEQYF

J: TRBJ2-3
V: TRBV21-1
CDR3: CASSNNPDTQYF

J: TRBJ1-1
V: TRBV5-6
CDR3: CASSPFGQGGAEAFF

J: TRBJ2-1
V: TRBV13
CDR3: CASSSVLRAYNEQFF

J: TRBJ2-2
V: TRBV5-1
CDR3: CASSLLAGKNTGELFF

J: TRBJ2-7
V: TRBV12-3/TRBV12-4
CDR3: CASSLGAGAYF

J: TRBJ1-1
V: TRBV2
CDR3: CASILKNTEAFF

J: TRBJ2-3
V: TRBV10-3
CDR3: CAIRGTGSTDTQYF

J: TRBJ1-2
V: TRBV5-4
CDR3: CASSSRSRGPLYGYTF

J: TRBJ1-3
V: TRBV5-5
CDR3: CASSDYRARTGNTIYF

J: TRBJ1-6
V: TRBV13
CDR3: CASSFSGVSYNSPLHF

J: TRBJ1-6
V: TRBV3-1/TRBV3-2
CDR3: CASRPTGSYNSPLHF

J: TRBJ2-1
V: TRBV29-1
CDR3: CSVERGSGGNEQFF

J: TRBJ2-2
V: TRBV25-1
CDR3: CASSESGRTGELFF

J: TRBJ1-5
V: TRBV5-1
CDR3: CASSPETGNQPQHF

J: TRBJ1-1
V: TRBV4-2
CDR3: CASSYRERAFF

J: TRBJ2-2
V: TRBV4-1
CDR3: CASSRGTSLAGELFF

J: TRBJ2-7
V: TRBV6-5
CDR3: CASSRQGYEQYF